Shown below are 32 T cell receptor beta chains from a single sample sequenced in a study of T cell repertoires in cytomegalovirus infection. TCRdb used MiXCR to reprocess the reads, holding one entry per CDR3 protein. The sample records about 230,000 distinct CDR3 sequences, about 23% being singletons. The sequenced material came from CD8+ T cells from PBMCs. These receptors came from a human donor in good health (CMV status not recorded). Some clones in this sample may be carry-over from other donors' samples.

This clonotype was observed many times. This chain uses TRBV28 with TRBJ2-6, with 7 bases that match TRBD2. CDR1 is MDHEN, CDR2 SYDVKM, per germline. The CDR3 has 14 residues. V dropped 7 bases and J dropped 6; count of bases not matched to a gene: 6. CDR3 in amino acids: CASTSGGTANVLTF. DNA for the CDR3: TGTGCCAGCACCTCGGGGGGAACGGCCAACGTCCTGACTTTC. Looking up the rest from reference TRBV28 and TRBJ2-6 gives the full variable domain: DVKVTQSSRYLVKRTGEKVFLECVQDMDHENMFWYRQDPGLGLRLIYFSYDVKMKEKGDIPEGYSVSREKKERFSLILESASTNQTSMYLCASTSGGTANVLTFGAGSRLTVL.

This clonotype was picked up many times. This chain uses TRBV11-2 with TRBJ1-4, with unresolved D. The CDR3 extends over 15 amino acids. Trimming removed 1 base from V and 3 bases from J, with 9 bases in between. CDR1 and CDR2 from the germline V gene are SGHAT and FQNNGV. In DNA, the CDR3 is TGTGCCAGCAGCTTAGCTTTTAGTGCTAATGAAAAACTGTTTTTT. Translation gives CASSLAFSANEKLFF.

This chain connects TRBV6-8 to TRBJ2-6; D is undetermined. Germline loops: CDR1 MNHGY, CDR2 SAAAGT. V was shortened by 0 bases and J by 4 bases, with 4 bases between the two germline ends. The CDR3 contains 14 residues. The CDR3 region has the DNA TGTGCCAGCAGTTACTCAGGGGGGGCCAACGTCCTGACTTTC. Protein product: CASSYSGGANVLTF.

This clonotype came up a few times. V is TRBV12-3 or TRBV12-4 and J is TRBJ2-3, with no clear D. Trimming left V 6 bases short and J 0 bases short, with 7 bases between. CDR3 length equals 13 residues. The CDR3 loop reads CASSHTSTDTQYF. CDR3 bases: TGTGCCAGCAGCCATACTAGCACAGATACGCAGTATTTT.

CDR3 region: CASPTGANTEAFF. In nucleotides, the CDR3 is TGTGCCAGCCCGACAGGGGCGAACACTGAAGCTTTCTTT. The chain uses TRBV2 and TRBJ1-1, with 8 bases matching TRBD1. The V and J ends lost 8 bases and 1 base, in that order; junction bases with no gene match: 3. CDR3 length equals 13 residues. Germline V gene lookup returns CDR1 SNHLY and CDR2 FYNNEI. Full variable domain (remainder filled in from reference TRBV2 and TRBJ1-1): EPEVTQTPSHQVTQMGQEVILRCVPISNHLYFYWYRQILGQKVEFLVSFYNNEISEKSEIFDDQFSVERPDGSNFTLKIRSTKLEDSAMYFCASPTGANTEAFFGQGTRLTVV.

The V gene is TRBV27, the J gene TRBJ1-2; perhaps TRBD1 as D (5 bases). The V end lost 10 bases, the J end lost 6 bases, and 15 bases lay between the germline ends. The CDR3 extends over 12 amino acids. Germline V CDR1 and CDR2: MNHEY, SMNVEV (reference sequence). CDR3 sequence reads: CATKTANNGYTF. CDR3 bases: TGTGCCACCAAGACAGCAAACAATGGCTACACCTTC.

The chain employs TRBV5-4 and TRBJ2-1; no clear D. The V end lost 1 base, the J end lost 4 bases, and 18 bases lay between the germline ends. CDR1 and CDR2 from the germline V gene are SGHNT and YYREEE (reference sequence). The CDR3 sequence is 17 residues long. The CDR3 coding sequence is TGTGCCAGCAGCTTGCTCAGGTCGGCCCTGGATTACAATGAGCAGTTCTTC. Translating gives CASSLLRSALDYNEQFF.

As for this clonotype: Possible read error: a much larger clone is one base away. This rearrangement joins TRBV7-8 to TRBJ2-7, with D perhaps matching TRBD1 (6 bases). The CDR3 runs to 15 residues. Germline V lookup: CDR1 SGHVS, CDR2 FQNEAQ. CDR3 sequence reads: CVSSLSVRGGPEQYF. CDR3 DNA: TGTGTCAGCAGCTTAAGCGTCAGGGGCGGCCCCGAGCAGTACTTC.

This clonotype occurred many times. This rearrangement joins TRBV7-8 to TRBJ1-2; D call uncertain. Germline CDR1 is SGHVS and CDR2 is FQNEAQ. The germline V and J ends were trimmed by 2 bases and 4 bases, with 20 bases remaining between them. This CDR3 region has 17 residues. The CDR3 is CASSLFPGNREAYGYTF. DNA for the CDR3: TGTGCCAGCAGCTTATTCCCCGGGAACCGGGAGGCCTATGGCTACACCTTC.

This clonotype was seen a few times. The chain employs TRBV3-1 and TRBJ2-1, with 9 bases matching TRBD2. V shed 0 bases and J 12 bases; nucleotides not matched to a gene: 9. There are 15 residues in the CDR3. Germline values: CDR1 LGHDT, CDR2 YNNKEL (reference sequence). The CDR3 reads CASSQDLGLAGRQFF. CDR3 in DNA: TGTGCCAGCAGCCAAGATCTCGGGCTAGCGGGGCGGCAGTTCTTC.

This clonotype has only a few counts. The chain joins TRBV20-1 to TRBJ1-3; tentatively, D is TRBD1 (5 bases). Trimming cost V 0 bases and J 0 bases, with 15 bases left between them. The CDR3 covers 17 residues. Germline CDR1 DFQATT, CDR2 SNEGSKA (reference sequence). CDR3 protein: CSARDPRDGASGNTIYF. The CDR3 nucleotides are TGCAGTGCTAGAGATCCTAGAGACGGGGCCTCTGGAAACACCATATATTTT.

This clonotype was seen a few times. The chain combines TRBV28 with TRBJ1-4; 9 positions match TRBD1. The germline V gene has CDR1 MDHEN and CDR2 SYDVKM. Trimming at V came to 6 bases and at J to 8 bases, leaving 13 bases not matched to a gene. CDR3 length: 16 amino acids. As DNA, the CDR3 is TGTGCCAGCAGCCTGGTGGAACAGGGGGCAGGAGAAAAACTGTTTTTT. Protein product: CASSLVEQGAGEKLFF.

CDR3 nucleotide sequence: TGTGCCAGCAGCCTCGGGACTGCTGTGGAGCAGTACTTC. Residues: CASSLGTAVEQYF. The V call is TRBV5-8, the J call TRBJ2-7; perhaps TRBD2 as D (6 bases). CDR3 size: 13 residues. V lost 4 bases and J lost 7, with 15 bases in between. Per the germline V gene, CDR1 is SGHTS and CDR2 is YDEGEE.

This chain uses TRBV19 with TRBJ1-4; possible D gene TRBD1, 6 bases. Germline CDR1 LNHDA, CDR2 SQIVND (reference sequence). Trimming pared 9 bases from V and 0 bases from J, leaving 29 bases between. The CDR3 spans 20 residues. The CDR3 nucleotides read TGTGCCAGGACGGACAGAGTCCTTGAGAGTCGGAAGGCAACTAATGAAAAACTGTTTTTT. Amino acids: CARTDRVLESRKATNEKLFF.

This rearrangement joins TRBV7-2 to TRBJ1-6; D is ambiguous. The CDR3 has 13 amino acids. Looked up from germline, CDR1 is SGHTA and CDR2 is FQGNSA. Deletions cut 2 bases from V and 6 bases from J, with 5 bases between. CDR3 bases: TGTGCCAGCAGCTTATTACTTAATTCACCCCTCCACTTT. Amino acid sequence: CASSLLLNSPLHF.

This clonotype was found many times. V gene TRBV7-6 combines with J gene TRBJ2-1; unclear D gene. Germline values: CDR1 SGHVS, CDR2 FNYEAQ. CDR3 length: 12 residues. V lost 2 bases to trimming and J lost 9 bases, with 8 bases between them. The chain's CDR3 is CASSLWGGEQFF. For the CDR3, the DNA is TGTGCCAGCAGCTTATGGGGTGGTGAGCAGTTCTTC.

Points on this clonotype: A read error is possible here, since a much larger clone lies one base away. The V call is TRBV28, the J call TRBJ2-2, with TRBD1 matching over 7 bases. Germline V gene lookup returns CDR1 MDHEN and CDR2 SYDVKM. The CDR3 spans 14 residues. The CDR3: CASSADRNTVELFF. DNA of the CDR3: TGTGCCAGCAGTGCGGACAGGAACACCGTGGAGCTGTTTTTT.

In this sample, this clonotype turned up a few times. The CDR3 spells CASSPRVLSYEQYF. In nucleotides, the CDR3 is TGTGCCAGCAGTCCGCGGGTCCTATCCTACGAGCAGTACTTC. The gene calls are TRBV28 and TRBJ2-7, with a weak D call TRBD2 (5 bases). The CDR3 consists of 14 residues. V lost 5 bases to trimming and J lost 1 base, with 12 bases between them. Per the germline V gene, CDR1 is MDHEN and CDR2 is SYDVKM. The full variable domain, its missing parts supplied by reference TRBV28 and TRBJ2-7, is DVKVTQSSRYLVKRTGEKVFLECVQDMDHENMFWYRQDPGLGLRLIYFSYDVKMKEKGDIPEGYSVSREKKERFSLILESASTNQTSMYLCASSPRVLSYEQYFGPGTRLTVT.

This clonotype was observed a single time. A read error may produce the germline difference seen at one junction end. The chain has TRBV7-9 and TRBJ2-7, with 8 bases identical to TRBD2. CDR3 length: 15 residues. Germline V gene sequence: CDR1 SEHNR, CDR2 FQNEAQ (reference sequence). In nucleotides, the CDR3 is TGTGCCAGCAGCTCACTAGCGGAGGGGAACTACGTGCAGTACTTC. Translated, it gives CASSSLAEGNYVQYF. Full variable domain (outside the CDR3, taken from reference TRBV7-9 and TRBJ2-7): DTGVSQNPRHKITKRGQNVTFRCDPISEHNRLYWYRQTLGQGPEFLTYFQNEAQLEKSRLLSDRFSAERPKGSFSTLEIQRTEQGDSAMYLCASSSLAEGNYVQYFGPGTRLTVT.

This clonotype occurred a few times. The CDR3 reads CASSFSSYKETQYF. The CDR3 nucleotides are TGTGCCAGCAGTTTTTCCTCATACAAAGAGACCCAGTACTTC. The rearrangement uses TRBV27 and TRBJ2-5, with D unresolved. The CDR3 is made up of 14 amino acids. Per the germline V gene, CDR1 is MNHEY and CDR2 is SMNVEV (reference sequence). V was cut by 3 bases and J by 3 bases, with 11 bases left in between.

J is TRBJ2-2 and V is TRBV5-4; tentative D call: TRBD1 (5 bases). Deletions cut 4 bases from V and 6 bases from J, with 13 bases between. This CDR3 has 14 residues. Germline assignment: CDR1 SGHNT and CDR2 YYREEE (reference sequence). The CDR3 sequence: CASSVGQSSGELFF. DNA for the CDR3: TGTGCCAGCAGCGTTGGACAAAGCTCCGGGGAGCTGTTTTTT.

The chain recombines TRBV24-1 with TRBJ2-2; 9 bases fit TRBD1. There are 18 residues in the CDR3. CDR1 and CDR2 from the germline V gene are KGHDR and SFDVKD. Trimming took 4 bases from V and 7 from J; bases not matched to a gene: 15. As DNA, the CDR3 is TGTGCCACCAGTGACCTCAACCGGGACAGGGACCACGTCGGGGAGCTGTTTTTT. Its protein product is CATSDLNRDRDHVGELFF.

The rearrangement links TRBV2 to TRBJ2-1; D is uncertain. This CDR3 region has 17 residues. Germline-derived CDR1 and CDR2 are SNHLY and FYNNEI. V lost 7 bases to trimming and J lost 2 bases, with 21 bases between them. CDR3 residues: CASTEEYSTTTYNEQFF. The CDR3, as DNA: TGTGCCAGCACCGAAGAATACTCGACGACCACCTACAATGAGCAGTTCTTC.

The V call is TRBV5-8, the J call TRBJ2-7, with a weak D call TRBD1 (6 bases). This CDR3 contains 13 residues. V gave up 6 bases and J gave up 0 bases, with 10 bases separating them. The V gene's germline CDR1 is SGHTS and CDR2 YDEGEE. Written as DNA, the CDR3 is TGTGCCAGCATCACGGACAGCTCCTACGAGCAGTACTTC. It is translated as CASITDSSYEQYF. Variable domain in full (rest from reference TRBV5-8 and TRBJ2-7): EAGVTQSPTHLIKTRGQQATLRCSPISGHTSVYWYQQALGLGLQFLLWYDEGEERNRGNFPPRFSGRQFPNYSSELNVNALELEDSALYLCASITDSSYEQYFGPGTRLTVT.

This clonotype was seen more than once but under ten times. V is TRBV6-2 or TRBV6-3 and J is TRBJ2-1; TRBD1 agrees at 7 bases. From germline, CDR1 is MNHEY and CDR2 SVGEGT. This CDR3 comprises 16 residues. With 6 bases clipped from V and 2 bases from J, the junction kept 10 bases outside the gene matches. CDR3 DNA: TGTGCCAGCAGGCCGTATGGACAGGAAACCTACAATGAGCAGTTCTTC. The encoded protein is CASRPYGQETYNEQFF.

At least ten counts were recorded for this clonotype. V is TRBV7-2 and J is TRBJ1-4, with D possibly being TRBD1 (5 bases). The CDR3 runs 16 residues. V lost 6 bases and J 7 bases, leaving 21 bases between the germline ends. Germline CDR1 is SGHTA and CDR2 is FQGNSA. The CDR3 sequence is CASSSSRGALGEKLFF. As DNA, the CDR3 is TGTGCCAGCAGTTCGTCGAGGGGAGCTCTTGGTGAAAAACTGTTTTTT.

This chain uses TRBV11-2 with TRBJ2-3; 7 bases align to TRBD2. The CDR3 extends over 16 amino acids. In germline, CDR1 is SGHAT, CDR2 FQNNGV. The V gene end was trimmed by 0 bases and the J gene end by 1 base; junction bases not matched to a gene: 4. In DNA, the CDR3 is TGTGCCAGCAGCTTAGATTGGGCGGGGGGCACAGATACGCAGTATTTT. As protein: CASSLDWAGGTDTQYF.

This clonotype was picked up many times. The chain couples TRBV28 to TRBJ1-1, with no clear D. V was shortened by 5 bases and J by 2 bases, with 6 bases between the two germline ends. This CDR3 has 12 residues. Looked up from germline, CDR1 is MDHEN and CDR2 is SYDVKM. The DNA for the CDR3 is TGTGCCAGCAGTCTAGAAAACACTGAAGCTTTCTTT. Translated, it gives CASSLENTEAFF.

This chain joins TRBV20-1 and TRBJ1-6; D is undetermined. V dropped 3 bases and J dropped 0 bases, with 12 bases sitting between them. CDR3 length equals 16 residues. Germline lookup yields CDR1 DFQATT and CDR2 SNEGSKA (reference sequence). In nucleotides, the CDR3 is TGCAGTGCTAGGGCCGTGGGGAGCTCCTATAATTCACCCCTCCACTTT. Its translation: CSARAVGSSYNSPLHF.

A few counts support this clonotype. V usage is TRBV29-1 and J usage is TRBJ1-1; no clear D gene. The CDR3 consists of 11 residues. In germline, CDR1 is SQVTM, CDR2 ANQGSEA. Trimming shortened V by 6 bases and J by 4 bases, and 9 bases separated the two germline ends. The CDR3 reads CSVPRGTEAFF. For the CDR3, the DNA is TGCAGCGTCCCCCGGGGCACTGAAGCTTTCTTT.

The rearrangement joins TRBV20-1 to TRBJ1-2; D gene ambiguous. CDR1 is DFQATT, CDR2 SNEGSKA, per germline (reference sequence). CDR3 length equals 11 residues. V was pared by 6 bases and J by 6 bases, with 11 bases between. CDR3 nucleotides: TGCAGTGCGTTAACCCCACATGGCTACACCTTC. Its translation is CSALTPHGYTF.

This clonotype was counted a few times. The J gene is TRBJ2-1, the V gene TRBV12-3 or TRBV12-4, with 7 nucleotides matching TRBD1. V shed 5 bases, J shed 0 bases, and the junction held 7 bases outside the gene matches. The CDR3 has 16 residues. CDR3 DNA: TGTGCCAGCAGTATCTACGACAGGGCCTCCTACAATGAGCAGTTCTTC. Translation gives CASSIYDRASYNEQFF.